Each of the 9 T cell receptor beta chains below was sequenced from the same sample in a study of blood T cell repertoires in COVID-19. Method: immunoSEQ multiplex PCR; TCRdb's copy keeps in-frame clones and lacks some. The table lists about 280,000 clones, around 84% of them singletons, with around 5% in the top ten. Material for sequencing was PBMCs or T cells enriched from blood (not recorded which). The origin of the receptors is a man between 35 and 55 years old who had been exposed to COVID-19.

The V and J genes are TRBV11-2 and TRBJ1-2, with 8 bases that match TRBD1. The CDR3 loop spans 14 amino acids. V was pared by 5 bases and J by 8 bases, with 10 bases of the junction left unmatched. The germline V gene encodes CDR1 SGHAT and CDR2 FQNNGV. The CDR3 here is CASSGTRTGYGYTF. CDR3 nucleotide sequence: TGTGCCAGCAGCGGAACTAGGACAGGGTACGGCTACACCTTC. Based on the CDR3 plus reference TRBV11-2 and TRBJ1-2, the full variable domain is EAGVAQSPRYKIIEKRQSVAFWCNPISGHATLYWYQQILGQGPKLLIQFQNNGVVDDSQLPKDRFSAERLKGVDSTLKIQPAKLEDSAVYLCASSGTRTGYGYTFGSGTRLTVV.

This clone was seen only a few times. The chain carries TRBV28 and TRBJ1-2; D possibly corresponds to TRBD1 (6 bases). CDR3 length equals 15 residues. Trimming cost V 5 bases and J 5 bases, with 18 bases left between them. CDR1 and CDR2 (germline): MDHEN, SYDVKM. The CDR3 DNA follows: TGTGCCAGCAGTCTCCGCCCTATACAGGGATATGGCTACACCTTC. Amino acids: CASSLRPIQGYGYTF.

V is TRBV7-2 and J is TRBJ2-1; D is possibly TRBD2 (6 bases). Germline assignment: CDR1 SGHTA and CDR2 FQGNSA. V was trimmed by 2 bases and J by 5 bases, leaving 7 bases between them. The CDR3 consists of 13 residues. The CDR3 coding sequence is TGTGCCAGCAGCTTATGGACTAACAATGAGCAGTTCTTC. Its translation: CASSLWTNNEQFF.

The chain employs TRBV19 and TRBJ2-2; 9 nucleotides match TRBD2. The CDR3 is 15 residues long. CDR1 LNHDA and CDR2 SQIVND come from the germline V gene (reference sequence). V shed 6 bases and J 3 bases; nucleotides not matched to a gene: 5. The CDR3 sequence: CASRSSGRYTGELFF. The CDR3 DNA sequence: TGTGCCAGTAGGTCGAGCGGGAGGTACACCGGGGAGCTGTTTTTT.

The rearrangement joins TRBV19 to TRBJ1-2; D might be TRBD1 (6 bases). Looked up from germline, CDR1 is LNHDA and CDR2 is SQIVND (reference sequence). Trimming removed 5 bases from V and 0 bases from J, with 13 bases in between. There are 15 residues in the CDR3. DNA for the CDR3: TGTGCCAGTAGTTTAAACAGGGAAACTAACTATGGCTACACCTTC. It encodes CASSLNRETNYGYTF.

V and J are TRBV18 and TRBJ1-2; D is unclear. Trimming shortened V by 5 bases and J by 3 bases, and 16 bases separated the two germline ends. Germline V gene lookup returns CDR1 KGHSH and CDR2 LQKENI. This CDR3 contains 15 residues. CDR3 DNA sequence: TGTGCCAGCTCAGAGGCAGACCTGCTCCACTATGGCTACACCTTC. It yields the protein CASSEADLLHYGYTF.

The chain couples TRBV7-8 to TRBJ1-1; 7 nucleotides match TRBD1. With V trimmed by 0 bases and J by 6 bases, 7 bases remained unmatched. From germline, CDR1 is SGHVS and CDR2 FQNEAQ. The CDR3 loop spans 15 amino acids. CDR3 region: CASSLARTGRPEAFF. CDR3 DNA sequence: TGTGCCAGCAGCTTAGCCAGGACAGGCCGGCCTGAAGCTTTCTTT.

The chain combines TRBV30 with TRBJ1-3, with no clear D. The CDR3 has 14 amino acids. V was trimmed by 4 bases and J by 6 bases, leaving 16 bases between them. The germline V gene encodes CDR1 GTSNPN and CDR2 SVGIG (reference sequence). CDR3 sequence (DNA): TGTGCCTGGACCCCGCGGTGGGTGGTAAACACCATATATTTT. Protein: CAWTPRWVVNTIYF.

The rearrangement joins TRBV24-1 to TRBJ2-1; TRBD2 agrees at 14 bases. The germline V gene encodes CDR1 KGHDR and CDR2 SFDVKD. This CDR3 is built from 16 residues. V was clipped by 0 bases and J by 8 bases; unmatched bases: 2. The CDR3: CATSDLGTSGSHEQFF. DNA of the CDR3: TGTGCCACCAGTGATTTGGGGACTAGCGGGAGTCATGAGCAGTTCTTC.